This T cell receptor (beta chain) was obtained from a study of blood T cell repertoires in COVID-19. Study-level background: Donors in the United States, Italy and Spain gave samples during acute or convalescent COVID-19.

The data were produced by immunoSEQ multiplex PCR, yet TCRdb's version contains in-frame clones alone and is incomplete. Found here are roughly 140,000 clones, about 79% of them singletons; the top ten hold roughly 7.2%. Germline V gives CDR1 KGHSH, CDR2 LQKENI. V was pared by 3 bases and J by 0 bases, with 15 bases between. The CDR3 covers 17 residues. Sequences were obtained from peripheral blood. The clonotype comes from a woman between 45 and 65 years old in a cohort sampled during active or convalescent COVID-19. The J gene is TRBJ1-3, the V gene TRBV18, with D possibly being TRBD1 (5 bases). The CDR3, as DNA: TGTGCCAGCTCACCGCCGGGACTTCAATTCTCTGGAAACACCATATATTTT. As protein: CASSPPGLQFSGNTIYF.